Listed here are 19 T cell receptor beta chains from one sample, sequenced in a study of blood T cells in healthy people across ages. Primers used in a second PCR of roughly 6 to 11 cycles were a sample-barcoded 5' primer and a J-beta primer mix. TCRdb reprocessed the 5' RACE reads via MiXCR and lists one record per CDR3 protein. The repertoire includes 1.5 million to 2 million distinct CDR3 sequences, about 35% of them detected once, and approximately 11% sits in the top ten. Sequenced: blood. The receptors derive from a young woman in good health.

This clonotype was observed a few times. The chain couples TRBV7-8 to TRBJ2-7; D may be TRBD2 (6 bases). Germline V lookup: CDR1 SGHVS, CDR2 FQNEAQ. Trimming removed 5 bases from V and 0 bases from J, with 17 bases in between. This CDR3 spans 16 amino acids. CDR3 sequence reads: CASSPRPDYSSYEQYF. CDR3 DNA sequence: TGTGCCAGCAGCCCCCGGCCGGACTACAGCTCCTACGAGCAGTACTTC.

The genes are TRBV12-3 or TRBV12-4 and TRBJ2-2; D gene unclear. This CDR3 comprises 11 residues. Trimming took off 8 bases at V and 6 bases at J, with 7 bases between the two ends. CDR3 nucleotide sequence: TGTGCCAGCCTTGAGGCCGGGGAGCTGTTTTTT. It codes for CASLEAGELFF.

A single count supports this clonotype. The V call is TRBV28, the J call TRBJ1-2; D unclear. Trimming removed 6 bases at V and 0 bases at J, with 14 bases between. The CDR3 runs to 15 residues. CDR1 is MDHEN and CDR2 is SYDVKM in the germline V gene. CDR3 sequence (DNA): TGTGCCAGCAGGGTGCAAGAAGACCCTAACTATGGCTACACCTTC. Translation gives CASRVQEDPNYGYTF.

The chain carries TRBV27 and TRBJ1-2; no firm D call. Germline lookup yields CDR1 MNHEY and CDR2 SMNVEV (reference sequence). The V gene lost 5 bases and the J gene lost 0 bases, with 19 bases spanning the gap. There are 17 residues in the CDR3. CDR3 sequence reads: CASSPRVVGYANYGYTF. CDR3 sequence (DNA): TGTGCCAGCAGTCCAAGGGTCGTTGGGTACGCTAACTATGGCTACACCTTC.

The chain is built from TRBV10-3 and TRBJ2-7, with 8 bases that match TRBD2. V was clipped by 0 bases and J by 0 bases; unmatched bases: 1. Germline V gives CDR1 ENHRY, CDR2 SYGVKD. The CDR3 is 15 residues long. CDR3 sequence: CAISESLADSYEQYF. CDR3 in DNA: TGTGCCATCAGTGAGTCACTAGCGGACTCCTACGAGCAGTACTTC.

The gene calls are TRBV20-1 and TRBJ2-3; 8 bases map to TRBD2. The CDR3 extends over 18 amino acids. V dropped 1 base and J dropped 5; count of bases not matched to a gene: 17. CDR1 is DFQATT, CDR2 SNEGSKA, per germline (reference sequence). The CDR3 sequence is CSARVRKSSGARGDTQYF. The CDR3 region has the DNA TGCAGTGCTAGAGTCAGGAAGAGTAGCGGGGCTCGGGGAGATACGCAGTATTTT.

This clonotype was detected only a few times. The rearrangement joins TRBV5-1 to TRBJ1-2; no clear D gene. CDR1 is SGHRS and CDR2 is YFSETQ in the germline V gene. This CDR3 has 13 amino acids. The V end was cut by 0 bases, the J end by 8 bases, with 11 bases between. The CDR3 here is CASSLEGTRGYTF. CDR3 DNA sequence: TGCGCCAGCAGCTTGGAAGGCACCCGGGGCTACACCTTC.

The chain joins TRBV28 to TRBJ2-7; D perhaps matches TRBD2 (5 bases). The V end lost 3 bases, the J end lost 3 bases, and 12 bases lay between the germline ends. Germline CDR1 reads MDHEN; CDR2 reads SYDVKM. CDR3 length: 14 residues. DNA for the CDR3: TGTGCCAGCAGTTTGTACGGGGATCGCTACGAGCAGTACTTC. Translating gives CASSLYGDRYEQYF.

The chain carries TRBV6-6 and TRBJ2-2; 7 nucleotides match TRBD2. Germline CDR1 MNHNY, CDR2 SVGAGI (reference sequence). With 8 bases clipped from V and 6 bases from J, the junction kept 0 bases outside the gene matches. The CDR3 has 11 amino acids. CDR3 sequence: CASGGAGELFF. In DNA, the CDR3 is TGTGCCAGCGGGGGGGCCGGGGAGCTGTTTTTT.

The V call is TRBV24-1, the J call TRBJ1-5; no reliable D call. Germline CDR1 reads KGHDR; CDR2 reads SFDVKD. This CDR3 has 15 residues. Trimming stripped 4 bases from V and 0 bases from J, with 9 bases between. This chain's CDR3 is CATSEAGNSNQPQHF. The CDR3 DNA reads as TGTGCCACCAGTGAGGCCGGGAATAGCAATCAGCCCCAGCATTTT.

The gene calls are TRBV20-1 and TRBJ1-2; unclear D gene. This CDR3 contains 13 residues. The V end lost 6 bases, the J end lost 8 bases, and 19 bases lay between the germline ends. Germline V lookup: CDR1 DFQATT, CDR2 SNEGSKA (reference sequence). In nucleotides, the CDR3 is TGCAGTGCGAGGGAGGGTTCGGCTTGGGGCTACACCTTC. This sequence encodes CSAREGSAWGYTF.

This clonotype showed up just a few times. The gene calls are TRBV20-1 and TRBJ1-1, with D maybe TRBD1 (6 bases). The CDR3 covers 14 residues. Germline V gene lookup returns CDR1 DFQATT and CDR2 SNEGSKA (reference sequence). Trimming pared 5 bases from V and 3 bases from J, leaving 16 bases between. The CDR3 coding sequence is TGCAGTGCTTCGCTAGGGGCAGGGGACACTGAAGCTTTCTTT. It specifies CSASLGAGDTEAFF.

The genes are TRBV2 and TRBJ2-5; D possibly corresponds to TRBD1 (5 bases). V gave up 9 bases and J gave up 5 bases, with 13 bases separating them. There are 12 residues in the CDR3. Germline assignment: CDR1 SNHLY and CDR2 FYNNEI. CDR3 loop: CARSRSGETQYF. DNA for the CDR3: TGTGCCAGATCGCGGTCAGGGGAGACCCAGTACTTC. Filled out from reference TRBV2 and TRBJ2-5, the complete variable domain reads EPEVTQTPSHQVTQMGQEVILRCVPISNHLYFYWYRQILGQKVEFLVSFYNNEISEKSEIFDDQFSVERPDGSNFTLKIRSTKLEDSAMYFCARSRSGETQYFGPGTRLLVL.

This clonotype was counted ten times or more. The chain has TRBV20-1 and TRBJ2-7; TRBD2 agrees at 10 bases. The CDR3 has 15 residues. Germline CDR1 and CDR2: DFQATT and SNEGSKA (reference sequence). J gave up 0 bases and V 2 bases, and 4 bases lay outside the gene matches. CDR3 region: CSARYPSGGSYEQYF. Written as DNA, the CDR3 is TGCAGTGCTAGATACCCTAGCGGGGGCTCCTACGAGCAGTACTTC.

This clonotype was found a few times. The V gene is TRBV29-1, the J gene TRBJ2-1, with 10 bases matching TRBD2. The CDR3 covers 15 residues. Germline values: CDR1 SQVTM, CDR2 ANQGSEA. Trimming cost V 0 bases and J 7 bases; bases outside gene matches: 6. CDR3 DNA: TGCAGCGTTGAAGAACCGGCTAGCGGGAGTAATGAGCAGTTCTTC. The encoded protein is CSVEEPASGSNEQFF.

This clonotype occurred a few times. This chain uses TRBV12-3 or TRBV12-4 with TRBJ2-1; TRBD2 aligns across 12 bases. The CDR3 has 15 amino acids. V dropped 5 bases and J dropped 8; count of bases not matched to a gene: 7. CDR3 in DNA: TGTGCCAGCAGTCCGCCTAGCGGGGGGGGTTATGAGCAGTTCTTC. This gives the protein CASSPPSGGGYEQFF.

The gene calls are TRBV29-1 and TRBJ1-2; D might be TRBD1 (6 bases). CDR1 is SQVTM and CDR2 is ANQGSEA in the germline V gene. This CDR3 contains 12 residues. The CDR3 loop is CRVGGHSWGYTF. CDR3 nucleotide sequence: TGCAGGGTGGGGGGACACTCTTGGGGCTACACCTTC.

This clonotype was recorded a few times. The gene calls are TRBV3-1 and TRBJ2-5; TRBD2 agrees at 8 bases. J was trimmed by 4 bases and V by 0 bases; bases with no gene match: 7. CDR3 length: 16 amino acids. Germline CDR1 reads LGHDT; CDR2 reads YNNKEL (reference sequence). As DNA, the CDR3 is TGTGCCAGCAGCCAAGATCGAGCGGGAGCGGGAGAGACCCAGTACTTC. Its protein product is CASSQDRAGAGETQYF.

This clonotype appeared a few times. This rearrangement joins TRBV19 to TRBJ1-1; the match to TRBD1 covers 10 bases. Germline lookup yields CDR1 LNHDA and CDR2 SQIVND (reference sequence). The CDR3 contains 13 residues. The junction had 4 bases not matched to a gene; V was cut back by 10 bases and J by 2 bases. The CDR3, as DNA: TGTGCCATCTCGACAGGGGGCAACACTGAAGCTTTCTTT. Translated, it gives CAISTGGNTEAFF.